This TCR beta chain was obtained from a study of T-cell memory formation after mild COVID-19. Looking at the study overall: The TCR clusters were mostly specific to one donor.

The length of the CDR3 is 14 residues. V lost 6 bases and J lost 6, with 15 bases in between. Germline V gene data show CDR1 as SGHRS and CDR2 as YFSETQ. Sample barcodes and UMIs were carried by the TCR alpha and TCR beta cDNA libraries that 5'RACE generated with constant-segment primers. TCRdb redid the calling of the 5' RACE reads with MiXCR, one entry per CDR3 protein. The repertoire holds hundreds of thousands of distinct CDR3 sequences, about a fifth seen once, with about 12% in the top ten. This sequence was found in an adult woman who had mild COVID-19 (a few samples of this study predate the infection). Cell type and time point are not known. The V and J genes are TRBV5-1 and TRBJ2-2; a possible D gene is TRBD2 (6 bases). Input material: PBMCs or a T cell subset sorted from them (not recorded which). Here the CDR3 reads CASTEPGGAGELFF. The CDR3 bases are TGCGCCAGCACGGAACCCGGGGGTGCCGGGGAGCTGTTTTTT.